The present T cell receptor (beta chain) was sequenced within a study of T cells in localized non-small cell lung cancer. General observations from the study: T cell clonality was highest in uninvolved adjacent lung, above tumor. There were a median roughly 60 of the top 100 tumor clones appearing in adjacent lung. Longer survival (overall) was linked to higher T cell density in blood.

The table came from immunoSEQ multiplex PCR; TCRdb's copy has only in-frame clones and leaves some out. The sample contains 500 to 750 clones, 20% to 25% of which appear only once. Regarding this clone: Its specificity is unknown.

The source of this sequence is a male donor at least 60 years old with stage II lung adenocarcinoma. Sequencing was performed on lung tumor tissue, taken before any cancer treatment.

The CDR3 region is CASSFVRGNSPLHF. The CDR3 bases are TGTGCCAGCAGCTTTGTCAGGGGTAATTCACCCCTCCACTTT. The chain carries TRBV11-3 and TRBJ1-6, with TRBD1 as a possible D gene (6 bases). Germline CDR1 is SGHNT and CDR2 is YENEEA. The CDR3 spans 14 residues. V was trimmed by 3 bases and J by 6 bases, leaving 9 bases between them.